The 16 T cell receptor beta chains below come from one sample, sequenced in a study of T cell clonotyping in hematopoietic cell transplantation. Using immunoSEQ multiplex PCR, the repertoire was profiled, and TCRdb retains in-frame clones only, with some absent. The data hold approximately 9,000 clones, with around 80% observed a single time. As to time point: recipient sample about 28 days before transplant, after cytoreduction. Sequenced here: peripheral blood mononuclear cells, sampled before stem cell transplant. The receptors shown here come from a man aged 55 to 70 with acute myeloid leukemia. Some clones in this sample may be carry-over from other donors' samples.

This rearrangement joins TRBV30 to TRBJ2-1, with TRBD2 as a possible D gene (6 bases). Between the trimmed V and J ends, which lost 0 bases and 6 bases, there was a span of 9 bases. The CDR3 extends over 13 amino acids. Germline values: CDR1 GTSNPN, CDR2 SVGIG (reference sequence). The CDR3 is CAWSVHGSNEQFF. The CDR3 DNA reads TGTGCCTGGAGTGTACACGGGAGCAATGAGCAGTTCTTC.

The genes are TRBV9 and TRBJ1-3, with unresolved D. The V gene's germline CDR1 is SGDLS and CDR2 YYNGEE. Trimming removed 4 bases at V and 4 bases at J, with 18 bases between. The CDR3 loop spans 16 amino acids. The CDR3 sequence: CASSPHPTGGGNTIYF. DNA of the CDR3: TGTGCCAGCAGCCCACATCCCACGGGCGGAGGAAACACCATATATTTT.

The chain couples TRBV6-5 to TRBJ1-2; perhaps TRBD1 as D (6 bases). V was pared by 4 bases and J by 5 bases, with 11 bases between. Per the germline V gene, CDR1 is MNHEY and CDR2 is SVGAGI. The CDR3 is 13 amino acids. The CDR3 DNA is TGTGCCAGCAGTTCGACAGGTAGATATGGCTACACCTTC. It codes for CASSSTGRYGYTF.

The chain recombines TRBV19 with TRBJ1-4, with D uncertain. The CDR3 is 15 amino acids. Germline lookup yields CDR1 LNHDA and CDR2 SQIVND (reference sequence). The germline V and J ends were trimmed by 1 base and 5 bases, with 11 bases remaining between them. CDR3 DNA sequence: TGTGCCAGTAGTATAGCCGACACCGGGAATGAAAAACTGTTTTTT. This gives the protein CASSIADTGNEKLFF.

The chain combines TRBV30 with TRBJ2-2, with D unclear. CDR1 GTSNPN and CDR2 SVGIG come from the germline V gene (reference sequence). The CDR3 consists of 16 residues. The ends were cut back, 2 bases at V and 1 base at J, with 14 bases in the middle. The CDR3, as DNA: TGTGCCTGGAGTCAAACCATGGACCGGAACACCGGGGAGCTGTTTTTT. Its protein product is CAWSQTMDRNTGELFF.

The rearrangement joins TRBV19 to TRBJ2-2; unclear D gene. The V gene lost 4 bases and the J gene lost 1 base, with 10 bases spanning the gap. Germline loops: CDR1 LNHDA, CDR2 SQIVND (reference sequence). The CDR3 covers 15 residues. In DNA, the CDR3 is TGTGCCAGTAGTAATAACGGTGGGAACACCGGGGAGCTGTTTTTT. Amino acid sequence: CASSNNGGNTGELFF.

This sequence joins TRBV5-6 and TRBJ2-7; D ambiguous. This CDR3 contains 13 residues. Germline V gene lookup returns CDR1 SGHDT and CDR2 YYEEEE. With 0 bases removed from V and 2 bases from J, the gap between germline ends came to 6 bases. CDR3 coding DNA: TGTGCCAGCAGCTTGGCCGCCGCCTACGAGCAGTACTTC. It specifies CASSLAAAYEQYF.

The chain employs TRBV7-8 and TRBJ2-7, with TRBD2 matching over 13 bases. The CDR3 length is 18 residues. The junction had 9 bases not matched to a gene; V was cut back by 1 base and J by 3 bases. CDR1 is SGHVS, CDR2 FQNEAQ, per germline. The CDR3 region has the DNA TGTGCCAGCAGCTTAGAGAGGAGACTAGCGGGAGGATACTACGAGCAGTACTTC. It encodes CASSLERRLAGGYYEQYF.

The DNA of the CDR3 is TGTGCCAGCAGCTTAGCCGGTAACTATGGCTACACCTTC. It codes for CASSLAGNYGYTF. This sequence joins TRBV7-2 and TRBJ1-2; no reliable D call. V gave up 0 bases and J gave up 1 base, with 3 bases separating them. Looked up from germline, CDR1 is SGHTA and CDR2 is FQGNSA. The CDR3 totals 13 residues.

Here the CDR3 reads CASSSGRVMNTEAFF. In DNA form, the CDR3 reads TGCGCCAGCAGTTCAGGTAGGGTAATGAACACTGAAGCTTTCTTT. The V gene is TRBV5-1, the J gene TRBJ1-1; D not certain. In germline, CDR1 is SGHRS, CDR2 YFSETQ. The CDR3 is 15 residues long. The V end lost 5 bases, the J end lost 0 bases, and 14 bases lay between the germline ends. The full variable domain, rest sourced from reference TRBV5-1 and TRBJ1-1, is KAGVTQTPRYLIKTRGQQVTLSCSPISGHRSVSWYQQTPGQGLQFLFEYFSETQRNKGNFPGRFSGRQFSNSRSEMNVSTLELGDSALYLCASSSGRVMNTEAFFGQGTRLTVV.

This clone was recorded only once. The J gene is TRBJ2-7, the V gene TRBV5-1; tentatively, D is TRBD1 or TRBD2 (5 bases each). The CDR3 runs to 15 residues. Trimming took 3 bases from V and 5 from J, leaving 18 bases between them. Germline V CDR1 and CDR2: SGHRS, YFSETQ. The CDR3 DNA reads TGCGCCAGCAGCTGGGACCGAAACCTGGGCGACGAGCAGTACTTC. Translation: CASSWDRNLGDEQYF. The entire variable domain, with the rest obtained from reference TRBV5-1 and TRBJ2-7, is as follows: KAGVTQTPRYLIKTRGQQVTLSCSPISGHRSVSWYQQTPGQGLQFLFEYFSETQRNKGNFPGRFSGRQFSNSRSEMNVSTLELGDSALYLCASSWDRNLGDEQYFGPGTRLTVT.

J is TRBJ2-5 and V is TRBV11-2; D remains ambiguous. Germline CDR1 and CDR2: SGHAT and FQNNGV. CDR3 length: 15 residues. V was trimmed by 0 bases and J by 5 bases, leaving 13 bases between them. DNA of the CDR3: TGTGCCAGCAGCTTAGATGACCGCAGACACGAGACCCAGTACTTC. This codes for CASSLDDRRHETQYF.

The chain has TRBV30 and TRBJ2-3, with 7 bases aligning to TRBD2. In germline, CDR1 is GTSNPN, CDR2 SVGIG (reference sequence). Trimming at V came to 3 bases and at J to 5 bases, leaving 8 bases not matched to a gene. This CDR3 is 14 amino acids long. In nucleotides, the CDR3 is TGTGCCTGGAGCCAAGCGGGGTGGGGAGATACGCAGTATTTT. Translated: CAWSQAGWGDTQYF. Together with reference TRBV30 and TRBJ2-3, the CDR3 gives the full variable domain: SQTIHQWPATLVQPVGSPLSLECTVEGTSNPNLYWYRQAAGRGLQLLFYSVGIGQISSEVPQNLSASRPQDRQFILSSKKLLLSDSGFYLCAWSQAGWGDTQYFGPGTRLTVL.

The J gene is TRBJ2-7, the V gene TRBV30, with TRBD1 matching over 7 bases. Germline CDR1 reads GTSNPN; CDR2 reads SVGIG (reference sequence). Unmatched junction bases numbered 1, after V lost 5 bases and J lost 0 bases. The CDR3 runs to 12 residues. The CDR3 is CAWGDSSYEQYF. CDR3 nucleotides: TGTGCCTGGGGGGACAGCTCCTACGAGCAGTACTTC.

The chain joins TRBV6-5 to TRBJ2-7; a possible D gene is TRBD2 (5 bases). The CDR3 extends over 15 amino acids. V shed 4 bases and J shed 6 bases, with 19 bases lying between them. The germline CDR1 and CDR2 sequences are MNHEY and SVGAGI. The CDR3 region is CASSSDPLAFGEQYF. CDR3 DNA sequence: TGTGCCAGCAGTTCTGATCCCCTAGCTTTCGGCGAGCAGTACTTC.

This clone was counted a single time. The J gene is TRBJ2-3, the V gene TRBV6-5; maybe TRBD2 (7 bases). Germline CDR1 is MNHEY and CDR2 is SVGAGI. Trimming took 8 bases from V and 4 from J, leaving 16 bases between them. The CDR3 covers 14 residues. The CDR3 region has the DNA TGTGCCAGCGGTCGCGGGGGCCCCGCAGATACGCAGTATTTT. This sequence encodes CASGRGGPADTQYF.